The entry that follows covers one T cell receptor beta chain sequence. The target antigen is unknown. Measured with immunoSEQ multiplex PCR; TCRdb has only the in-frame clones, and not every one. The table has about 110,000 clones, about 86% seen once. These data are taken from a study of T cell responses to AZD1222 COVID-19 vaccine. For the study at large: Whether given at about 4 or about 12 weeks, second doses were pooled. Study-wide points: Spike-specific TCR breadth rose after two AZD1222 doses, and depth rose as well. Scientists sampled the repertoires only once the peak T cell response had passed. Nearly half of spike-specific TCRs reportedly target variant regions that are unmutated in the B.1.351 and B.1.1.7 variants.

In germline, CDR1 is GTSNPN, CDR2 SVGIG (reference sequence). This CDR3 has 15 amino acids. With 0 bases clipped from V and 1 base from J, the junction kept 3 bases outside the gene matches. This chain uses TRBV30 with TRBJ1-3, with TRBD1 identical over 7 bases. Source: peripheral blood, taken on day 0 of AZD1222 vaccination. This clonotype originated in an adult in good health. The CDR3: CAWSVGGRSGNTIYF. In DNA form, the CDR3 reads TGTGCCTGGAGTGTAGGGGGCAGGTCTGGAAACACCATATATTTT.